The next 18 T cell receptor beta chains were all read from a single sample in a study of T cell responses to AZD1222 COVID-19 vaccine. Measured with immunoSEQ multiplex PCR; TCRdb has only the in-frame clones, and not every one. The repertoire holds approximately 96,000 clones, with roughly 84% as singletons. The sample here was peripheral blood, taken 28 days after the second AZD1222 dose. Source of these receptors: an adult who received the AZD1222 COVID-19 vaccine.

V is TRBV7-2 and J is TRBJ1-4; D is ambiguous. Germline V gene data show CDR1 as SGHTA and CDR2 as FQGNSA. Between the trimmed V and J ends, which lost 7 bases and 4 bases, there was a span of 10 bases. CDR3 size: 13 residues. The CDR3 protein is CASTAGSNEKLFF. The CDR3 nucleotides read TGTGCCAGCACCGCGGGGAGTAATGAAAAACTGTTTTTT.

The gene calls are TRBV30 and TRBJ2-7; a weak D match, TRBD1 (6 bases). The CDR3 covers 15 residues. V was shortened by 2 bases and J by 0 bases, with 14 bases between the two germline ends. The germline V gene has CDR1 GTSNPN and CDR2 SVGIG (reference sequence). The CDR3 here is CAWSPWTDSSYEQYF. In DNA form, the CDR3 reads TGTGCCTGGAGTCCCTGGACAGATAGCTCCTACGAGCAGTACTTC.

J is TRBJ2-7 and V is TRBV4-1; 8 bases align to TRBD1. The CDR3 consists of 15 residues. J gave up 2 bases and V 4 bases, and 7 bases lay outside the gene matches. CDR1 is MGHRA and CDR2 is YSYEKL in the germline V gene. CDR3 in amino acids: CASSPGTGRAYEQYF. CDR3 nucleotides: TGCGCCAGCAGCCCTGGGACAGGCAGGGCCTACGAGCAGTACTTC.

The gene calls are TRBV27 and TRBJ2-1; perhaps TRBD2 as D (6 bases). Germline values: CDR1 MNHEY, CDR2 SMNVEV (reference sequence). V lost 4 bases and J 2 bases, leaving 12 bases between the germline ends. The length of the CDR3 is 15 residues. CDR3 in amino acids: CASSYQLAPYNEQFF. The CDR3 DNA sequence: TGTGCCAGCAGTTACCAACTAGCACCCTACAATGAGCAGTTCTTC.

The chain couples TRBV19 to TRBJ2-1, with TRBD1 identical over 8 bases. The CDR3 consists of 13 residues. The germline V gene has CDR1 LNHDA and CDR2 SQIVND (reference sequence). The trim removed 5 bases at V and 6 bases at J, leaving 3 bases unmatched. CDR3 in amino acids: CASSSQGANEQFF. In DNA, the CDR3 is TGTGCCAGTAGTTCCCAGGGGGCCAATGAGCAGTTCTTC.

The gene calls are TRBV19 and TRBJ1-5, with a tentative D call TRBD1 (6 bases). Germline V lookup: CDR1 LNHDA, CDR2 SQIVND (reference sequence). CDR3 size: 18 residues. Trimming left V 5 bases short and J 1 base short, with 21 bases between. CDR3 loop: CASSPSWEQGGSNQPQHF. The CDR3 coding sequence is TGTGCCAGTAGTCCCTCGTGGGAACAGGGTGGGAGCAATCAGCCCCAGCATTTT. The whole variable domain, filled in from reference TRBV19 and TRBJ1-5, reads DGGITQSPKYLFRKEGQNVTLSCEQNLNHDAMYWYRQDPGQGLRLIYYSQIVNDFQKGDIAEGYSVSREKKESFPLTVTSAQKNPTAFYLCASSPSWEQGGSNQPQHFGDGTRLSIL.

J is TRBJ2-5 and V is TRBV4-3, with 8 nucleotides matching TRBD1. This CDR3 contains 15 residues. Germline trimming cut 0 bases from V and 5 bases from J; bases unmatched to any gene: 5. CDR1 and CDR2 from the germline V gene are LGHNA and YSLEER. DNA of the CDR3: TGCGCCAGCAGCCAAGATGGGACAGGCGACGAGACCCAGTACTTC. Translated, it gives CASSQDGTGDETQYF.

The V gene is TRBV13, the J gene TRBJ2-7; a weak D match, TRBD1 (6 bases). Trimming removed 5 bases from V and 3 bases from J, with 17 bases in between. The CDR3 consists of 15 residues. Germline V gene sequence: CDR1 PRHDT, CDR2 FYEKMQ (reference sequence). The chain's CDR3 is CASSRRGSGGYEQYF. CDR3 nucleotide sequence: TGTGCCAGCAGCCGAAGGGGGAGCGGAGGCTACGAGCAGTACTTC.

The chain uses TRBV5-5 and TRBJ1-1; D perhaps matches TRBD1 (5 bases). CDR1 is SGHKS and CDR2 is YYEKEE in the germline V gene (reference sequence). The CDR3 covers 15 residues. V was pared by 6 bases and J by 0 bases, with 15 bases between. The CDR3 coding sequence is TGTGCCAGCACCCCTCAACAGGTCATGAACACTGAAGCTTTCTTT. Its protein is CASTPQQVMNTEAFF.

J is TRBJ2-1 and V is TRBV30, with D tentatively TRBD2 (6 bases). The CDR3 runs to 14 residues. CDR1 is GTSNPN and CDR2 is SVGIG in the germline V gene (reference sequence). V lost 5 bases, J lost 0 bases, and 11 bases lay in between. This CDR3 is CAWGDGSSYNEQFF. The CDR3 DNA reads as TGTGCCTGGGGGGACGGGAGCTCCTACAATGAGCAGTTCTTC.

The J gene is TRBJ2-1, the V gene TRBV19; no reliable D call. Germline values: CDR1 LNHDA, CDR2 SQIVND (reference sequence). CDR3 length: 13 residues. V lost 0 bases and J 4 bases, leaving 4 bases between the germline ends. CDR3 sequence reads: CASSIEGYNEQFF. The CDR3 DNA is TGTGCCAGTAGTATAGAGGGATACAATGAGCAGTTCTTC. Based on the CDR3 plus reference TRBV19 and TRBJ2-1, the full variable domain is DGGITQSPKYLFRKEGQNVTLSCEQNLNHDAMYWYRQDPGQGLRLIYYSQIVNDFQKGDIAEGYSVSREKKESFPLTVTSAQKNPTAFYLCASSIEGYNEQFFGPGTRLTVL.

This chain links TRBV7-3 with TRBJ2-1; D unresolved. V lost 5 bases and J lost 9, with 8 bases in between. CDR3 size: 11 residues. Per germline, CDR1 SGHTA and CDR2 FQGTGA. DNA of the CDR3: TGTGCCAGCAGCGCATTCGGTGAGCAGTTCTTC. Amino acid sequence: CASSAFGEQFF.

The V gene is TRBV6-1, the J gene TRBJ1-5, with D possibly TRBD1 on 5 matching bases. This CDR3 region has 17 residues. Germline V gene data show CDR1 as MNHNS and CDR2 as SASEGT. Trimming took 3 bases from V and 0 from J, leaving 15 bases between them. CDR3 sequence (DNA): TGTGCCAGCAGTGATTTACGGGGGATGGATAGCAATCAGCCCCAGCATTTT. Its translation: CASSDLRGMDSNQPQHF.

The V gene is TRBV4-3, the J gene TRBJ1-1; D is uncertain. The CDR3 has 13 amino acids. V lost 0 bases to trimming and J lost 5 bases, with 7 bases between them. Germline-derived CDR1 and CDR2 are LGHNA and YSLEER. The chain's CDR3 is CASSQDRYTEAFF. CDR3 sequence (DNA): TGCGCCAGCAGCCAAGATAGGTATACTGAAGCTTTCTTT.

This clone has only one observation. V gene TRBV2 combines with J gene TRBJ2-2; tentative D call: TRBD1 (6 bases). V lost 6 bases, J lost 3 bases, and 17 bases lay in between. The CDR3 is 16 residues long. The V gene's germline CDR1 is SNHLY and CDR2 FYNNEI. The chain's CDR3 is CASSATGKGYTGELFF. The CDR3 DNA reads TGTGCCAGCAGCGCCACAGGGAAGGGGTACACCGGGGAGCTGTTTTTT.

This clone was counted once. This CDR3 reads CASSQVGYNEQFF. The CDR3 DNA reads TGTGCCAGCAGCCAAGTTGGGTACAATGAGCAGTTCTTC. The rearrangement links TRBV3-1 (or the pseudogene TRBV3-2) to TRBJ2-1; D gene uncertain. Trimming took off 1 base at V and 4 bases at J, with 5 bases between the two ends. CDR1 LGHDT and CDR2 YNNKEL come from the germline V gene (reference sequence). The CDR3 totals 13 residues.

The rearrangement uses TRBV4-3 and TRBJ1-1; D possibly corresponds to TRBD1 (5 bases). The CDR3 runs to 20 residues. Germline CDR1 is LGHNA and CDR2 is YSLEER. V gave up 0 bases and J gave up 2 bases, with 25 bases separating them. In nucleotides, the CDR3 is TGCGCCAGCAGCCAAGAATTACCCCGGACATGGGGTAACTACAACACTGAAGCTTTCTTT. It translates to CASSQELPRTWGNYNTEAFF.

The J gene is TRBJ1-5, the V gene TRBV7-2, with D uncertain. V dropped 1 base and J dropped 2 bases, with 18 bases sitting between them. The CDR3 totals 18 residues. Germline lookup yields CDR1 SGHTA and CDR2 FQGNSA. This chain's CDR3 is CASSLGVGGLKGNQPQHF. CDR3 sequence (DNA): TGTGCCAGCAGCTTAGGGGTCGGCGGCCTGAAAGGCAATCAGCCCCAGCATTTT.